Sequencing of this T cell receptor beta chain was carried out in a study of T cell changes during pregnancy in multiple sclerosis. In germline, CDR1 is LNHDA, CDR2 SQIVND (reference sequence). This CDR3 is built from 16 residues. After removal of 2 bases from V and 4 bases from J, the junction contained 6 bases not matched to a gene. Clones were read by immunoSEQ multiplex PCR, and TCRdb kept only the in-frame ones, dropping some. The table has approximately 88,000 clones, approximately 95% seen once. This sequence was found in a female donor with multiple sclerosis, enrolled in a pregnancy study. This sequence joins TRBV19 and TRBJ2-7; TRBD1 matches at 12 bases. The sample consisted of peripheral blood, taken in the first trimester of pregnancy. This CDR3 is CASSISPGQGAYEQYF. For the CDR3, the DNA is TGTGCCAGTAGTATATCCCCGGGACAGGGGGCTTACGAGCAGTACTTC.